This T cell receptor (beta chain) originates from a study of T cell repertoires in cytomegalovirus infection. Study-wide context: A matching HLA type, together with CMV infection, was signaled by public TCR beta signatures.

Study results and limitations: Summed public TCR beta family frequency identified CMV carriers bearing the relevant HLA. CMV-specific TCR beta clonotypes restricted by HLA-C dominated the ex vivo response.

Germline assignment: CDR1 SGHVS and CDR2 FNYEAQ. This CDR3 is 15 amino acids long. The germline V and J ends were trimmed by 3 bases and 6 bases, with 14 bases remaining between them. In TCRdb, the reads were re-called with MiXCR into one record per CDR3 protein. This sample has approximately 140,000 distinct CDR3 sequences; about 6.3% occur once, and the top ten carry about a sixth. This clonotype has ten or more counts. Its antigen is undetermined. The rearrangement joins TRBV7-6 to TRBJ2-2, with D perhaps matching TRBD2 (6 bases). The receptor comes from a human donor in good health (CMV status not recorded). Some clones in this sample may be carry-over from other donors' samples. Sequencing was carried out using PBMCs. CDR3 nucleotides: TGTGCCAGCAGCTTCGACGGGGGAATCGCCGGGGAGCTGTTTTTT. Protein sequence: CASSFDGGIAGELFF.